Detailed here is one T cell receptor (beta chain). This sample is part of a study of blood T cell repertoires in COVID-19. The assay was immunoSEQ multiplex PCR, and TCRdb's table has in-frame clones only and misses some. The repertoire consists of around 270,000 clones, with around nine tenths occurring once and the leading ten covering approximately 2%. J lost 6 bases, V lost 0 bases, and 6 bases had no gene match. The CDR3 extends over 16 amino acids. Germline V gene lookup returns CDR1 SGHNT and CDR2 YYREEE (reference sequence). J is TRBJ1-6 and V is TRBV5-4, with 7 bases lining up with TRBD1. Sequencing input: peripheral blood. The clonotype comes from a man aged 25 to 40 with active or convalescent COVID-19. CDR3 sequence: CASSLGTGTVNSPLHF. CDR3 DNA: TGTGCCAGCAGCTTGGGAACCGGGACAGTTAATTCACCCCTCCACTTT.